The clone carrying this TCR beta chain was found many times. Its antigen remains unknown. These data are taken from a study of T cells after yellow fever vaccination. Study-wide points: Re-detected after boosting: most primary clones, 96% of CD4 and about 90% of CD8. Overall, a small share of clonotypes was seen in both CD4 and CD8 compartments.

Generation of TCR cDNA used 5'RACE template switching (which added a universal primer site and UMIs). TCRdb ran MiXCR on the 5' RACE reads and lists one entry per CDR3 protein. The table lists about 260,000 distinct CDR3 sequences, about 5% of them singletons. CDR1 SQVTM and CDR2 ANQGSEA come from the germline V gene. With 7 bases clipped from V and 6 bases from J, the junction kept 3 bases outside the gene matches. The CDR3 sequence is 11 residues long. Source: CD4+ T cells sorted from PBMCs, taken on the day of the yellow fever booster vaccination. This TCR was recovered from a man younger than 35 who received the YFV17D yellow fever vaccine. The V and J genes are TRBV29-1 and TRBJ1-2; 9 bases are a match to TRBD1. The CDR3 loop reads CSGGTGHGYTF. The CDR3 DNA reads TGCAGCGGGGGGACAGGGCATGGCTACACCTTC.